This entry lists 21 T cell receptor beta chains sequenced from one sample in a study of early T cells in non-severe SARS-CoV-2 infection. MiXCR, run by TCRdb on the 5' RACE reads, gives a single entry per CDR3 protein. Of around 44,000 distinct CDR3 sequences in the sample, roughly 9.8% were seen once. Source material: whole blood. The receptors were gathered from an adult who was a healthcare worker with PCR-confirmed SARS-CoV-2 infection or an uninfected control (not recorded which).

The genes are TRBV6-6 and TRBJ2-5, with D possibly matching TRBD1 (5 bases). From germline, CDR1 is MNHNY and CDR2 SVGAGI (reference sequence). V was cut by 5 bases and J by 5 bases, with 12 bases left in between. The CDR3 length is 13 residues. Written as DNA, the CDR3 is TGTGCCAGCAGTAAACTGGGGCGGGAGACCCAGTACTTC. Translating gives CASSKLGRETQYF.

Worth noting for this clonotype: With a much larger clone just one base away, this may be a read error. This rearrangement joins TRBV4-1 to TRBJ2-1, with TRBD2 as a possible D gene (5 bases). Germline V gives CDR1 MGHRA, CDR2 YSYEKL. Trimming cost V 0 bases and J 2 bases, with 11 bases left between them. This CDR3 region has 16 residues. As DNA, the CDR3 is TGCGCCAGCAGCCAAGATACCGGGAAGCCCTACAATGAGCAGTTCTTC. Protein product: CASSQDTGKPYNEQFF.

This chain links TRBV11-2 with TRBJ1-1; 8 bases match TRBD1. Germline V gene sequence: CDR1 SGHAT, CDR2 FQNNGV. This CDR3 is 13 amino acids long. J gave up 6 bases and V 6 bases, and 6 bases lay outside the gene matches. The CDR3 loop reads CASRTSTGAEAFF. CDR3 nucleotide sequence: TGTGCCAGCAGAACCTCGACAGGGGCTGAAGCTTTCTTT.

Many counts were recorded for this clonotype. This chain joins TRBV6-1 and TRBJ1-2, with D unclear. CDR3 length equals 14 residues. The V and J ends lost 2 bases and 4 bases respectively, with 11 bases between them. Germline lookup yields CDR1 MNHNS and CDR2 SASEGT. The DNA for the CDR3 is TGTGCCAGCAGTGAACTGGCAGTAGGCTATGGCTACACCTTC. Translated: CASSELAVGYGYTF.

This clonotype was seen more than once but under ten times. The chain's CDR3 is CASSQQRYNEQFF. CDR3 DNA sequence: TGCGCCAGCAGCCAACAACGCTACAATGAGCAGTTCTTC. The rearrangement uses TRBV4-1 and TRBJ2-1, with no clear D. The CDR3 sequence is 13 residues long. The germline V gene encodes CDR1 MGHRA and CDR2 YSYEKL. V shed 2 bases and J shed 3 bases, with 5 bases lying between them.

This clonotype came up a few times. The chain is built from TRBV27 and TRBJ2-1; either TRBD1 or TRBD2 may supply D (5 bases each). Trimming removed 5 bases at V and 6 bases at J, with 11 bases between. The V gene's germline CDR1 is MNHEY and CDR2 SMNVEV (reference sequence). The CDR3 length is 13 residues. The CDR3 DNA sequence: TGTGCCAGCAGTGGTCTGAGGGGCAATGAGCAGTTCTTC. This gives the protein CASSGLRGNEQFF.

In this sample, this clonotype turned up many times. V and J are TRBV18 and TRBJ2-7; D is undetermined. CDR1 KGHSH and CDR2 LQKENI come from the germline V gene. V gave up 0 bases and J gave up 3 bases, with 12 bases separating them. This CDR3 comprises 15 residues. CDR3 in amino acids: CASSPPVQADYEQYF. The CDR3 DNA sequence: TGTGCCAGCTCACCACCGGTTCAGGCCGACTACGAGCAGTACTTC.

The rearrangement links TRBV29-1 to TRBJ2-4; TRBD1 is a possible D gene (7 bases). The CDR3 runs 13 residues. V was pared by 6 bases and J by 7 bases, with 16 bases between. Per germline, CDR1 SQVTM and CDR2 ANQGSEA. The CDR3 nucleotides read TGCAGCGTGGGGGACAGCGGGTCCAACATTCAGTACTTC. This sequence encodes CSVGDSGSNIQYF.

The rearrangement joins TRBV20-1 to TRBJ2-7; D is uncertain. Between the trimmed V and J ends, which lost 0 bases and 2 bases, there was a span of 11 bases. The germline CDR1 and CDR2 sequences are DFQATT and SNEGSKA (reference sequence). CDR3 size: 14 residues. The CDR3 loop is CSARDYLDPYEQYF. The CDR3 bases are TGCAGTGCTAGAGATTACCTAGACCCCTACGAGCAGTACTTC.

The sample holds many counts of this clonotype. This sequence joins TRBV29-1 and TRBJ2-7, with D possibly TRBD1 on 6 matching bases. This CDR3 is 16 amino acids long. The V and J ends lost 4 bases and 2 bases respectively, with 21 bases between them. Germline loops: CDR1 SQVTM, CDR2 ANQGSEA. In DNA form, the CDR3 reads TGCAGCGTTGGAAATCATGGGGACAAAGCCCCCTACGAGCAGTACTTC. Residues: CSVGNHGDKAPYEQYF.

The chain carries TRBV29-1 and TRBJ2-5, with no clear D. Trimming took off 1 base at V and 3 bases at J, with 12 bases between the two ends. This CDR3 has 14 residues. Germline V gene sequence: CDR1 SQVTM, CDR2 ANQGSEA. In DNA form, the CDR3 reads TGCAGCGTTGAAGGTCGGGCGAGTAAAGAGACCCAGTACTTC. Translation gives CSVEGRASKETQYF.

The chain links TRBV27 to TRBJ2-1; D remains unclear. V shed 7 bases and J shed 9 bases, with 13 bases lying between them. Germline V CDR1 and CDR2: MNHEY, SMNVEV (reference sequence). The CDR3 has 12 amino acids. The CDR3 region has the DNA TGTGCCAGCACCACCCTTCACACTGAGCAGTTCTTC. It is translated as CASTTLHTEQFF.

CDR3 sequence: CAISESSSEQFF. CDR3 nucleotides: TGTGCCATCAGTGAGTCGAGTAGTGAGCAGTTCTTC. The chain carries TRBV10-3 and TRBJ2-1; no reliable D call. Germline V gene lookup returns CDR1 ENHRY and CDR2 SYGVKD. The V and J ends lost 0 bases and 9 bases respectively, with 6 bases between them. The CDR3 spans 12 residues.

This clonotype was observed at least ten times. This rearrangement joins TRBV3-1 to TRBJ2-5; possible D gene TRBD2, 6 bases. Trimming cost V 1 base and J 11 bases, with 14 bases left between them. Germline CDR1 and CDR2: LGHDT and YNNKEL (reference sequence). The CDR3 contains 13 residues. The CDR3 DNA sequence: TGTGCCAGCAGCCAAGTCGGGAGAGAGCAGCAGTACTTC. It translates to CASSQVGREQQYF.

V and J are TRBV12-3 or TRBV12-4 and TRBJ2-1; a weak D match, TRBD2 (6 bases). Trimming left V 5 bases short and J 7 bases short, with 21 bases between. This CDR3 comprises 16 residues. DNA of the CDR3: TGTGCCAGCAGTCCTCCGGACTATTTAAAGGTTAATGAGCAGTTCTTC. Its translation is CASSPPDYLKVNEQFF.

There are a few counts of this clonotype. V is TRBV20-1 and J is TRBJ2-7; 14 bases are a match to TRBD2. Germline trimming cut 6 bases from V and 4 bases from J; bases unmatched to any gene: 11. Germline loops: CDR1 DFQATT, CDR2 SNEGSKA (reference sequence). The CDR3 is 16 amino acids. In DNA form, the CDR3 reads TGCAGTGCGAGTCCGGGACTAGCGGGAGTAGGGTACGAGCAGTACTTC. Residues: CSASPGLAGVGYEQYF.

J is TRBJ1-2 and V is TRBV7-9; 7 nucleotides match TRBD1. The germline CDR1 and CDR2 sequences are SEHNR and FQNEAQ (reference sequence). Trimming at V came to 7 bases and at J to 4 bases, leaving 12 bases not matched to a gene. This CDR3 spans 15 amino acids. CDR3 DNA: TGTGCCAGCAACGCCCAGGCAGGGGGGTCCTATGGCTACACCTTC. It yields the protein CASNAQAGGSYGYTF. The entire variable domain, with the rest obtained from reference TRBV7-9 and TRBJ1-2, is as follows: DTGVSQNPRHKITKRGQNVTFRCDPISEHNRLYWYRQTLGQGPEFLTYFQNEAQLEKSRLLSDRFSAERPKGSFSTLEIQRTEQGDSAMYLCASNAQAGGSYGYTFGSGTRLTVV.

This clonotype was recorded many times. J is TRBJ2-2 and V is TRBV12-3 or TRBV12-4; 8 bases line up with TRBD1. The CDR3 loop spans 15 amino acids. V trimming: 5 bases; J trimming: 5 bases; junction bases outside the gene matches: 7. CDR3 protein: CASSGGTGGTGELFF. The CDR3, as DNA: TGTGCCAGCAGTGGGGGGACAGGAGGGACCGGGGAGCTGTTTTTT.

For the CDR3, the DNA is TGTGCCAGCAGCCGTGCCCGGGCCGCTGGAGCTTTCTTT. Encoded protein: CASSRARAAGAFF. This chain connects TRBV28 to TRBJ1-1; the D is unclear. Deletions cut 6 bases from V and 10 bases from J, with 18 bases between. The V gene's germline CDR1 is MDHEN and CDR2 SYDVKM. This CDR3 spans 13 amino acids.

This clonotype was found many times. The chain is built from TRBV6-1 and TRBJ2-7; TRBD2 agrees at 8 bases. The CDR3 length is 16 residues. Unmatched junction bases numbered 11, after V lost 2 bases and J lost 5 bases. Germline CDR1 and CDR2: MNHNS and SASEGT. The DNA for the CDR3 is TGTGCCAGCAGTGAAAGGCACTGGCGGGAGGTTGACGAGCAGTACTTC. Translation gives CASSERHWREVDEQYF.

This clonotype occurred many times. V gene TRBV12-3 or TRBV12-4 combines with J gene TRBJ2-3; no reliable D call. This CDR3 contains 14 residues. Between the trimmed V and J ends, which lost 3 bases and 1 base, there was a span of 8 bases. Here the CDR3 reads CASSFLRGTDTQYF. DNA for the CDR3: TGTGCCAGCAGTTTCCTTCGCGGCACAGATACGCAGTATTTT.